This T cell receptor beta chain was sequenced during a study of T cell clonotyping in hematopoietic cell transplantation (dated by TCRdb to about 2021). Notes on the research overall: A total of 130 to 150 blood samples were collected in the study from roughly 32 consecutive transplant recipients and their related donors. Recruitment of patients ran from September 2015 to early 2017, and follow-up continued until late 2020 or until death. Beyond this particular receptor, the publication reports: Donor and pretransplant recipient Inverse Simpson Index values predicted broader posttransplant TCR repertoire diversity. Recipient TCR diversity fell after transplant, with pathologically expanded clonotypes rising progressively from day 30 to day 180. The sample size was limited, and because cells were not sorted, the contributions of CD4 and CD8 repertoires could not be separated. Only a small fraction of recipient repertoires overlapped donor repertoires, with over 97% appearing de novo at the given depth.

The germline V gene specifies MDHEN as CDR1 and SYDVKM as CDR2. Deletion took 5 bases off V and 4 bases off J, with a span of 12 bases between the germline ends. Spanning cysteine to phenylalanine, the CDR3 consists of 14 amino acids. Only CDR3 DNA is held: 42 bases, read in frame from base 1. Blood samples for TCR beta sequencing were provided by related transplant donors. Using Nuclei Lysis Solution, genomic DNA was extracted from unfractionated peripheral blood mononuclear cells that were either fresh or cryopreserved. The immunoSEQ assay, a bias-controlled multiplex PCR using V- and J-specific primers, was used to amplify TCR beta CDR3 regions from genomic DNA. In a second PCR step, the CDR3 amplicons were tagged with a proprietary barcode plus Illumina adapter sequences. An Illumina MiSeq instrument was used to sequence the CDR3 libraries. As for how the authors treated the data: immunoSEQ Analyzer 3.0 was used for export and quality control, with R Bioconductor and Immunarch used for downstream analyses. Only productive rearrangements in the normalized downsampled data set went into calculating the repertoire metrics. In the normalized cohort, a clonotype counted as pathologically expanded if the clonotype was larger than 5 templates. Repertoire diversity was measured with the Inverse Simpson Index. CMV-specificity analyses were carried out on the non-normalized data set to capture all clonotypes. What TCRdb holds here is the immuneACCESS table cut down to in-frame rearrangements. Part of the clones is not present; checked against another copy, under half of the missing clones reflect an unresolved V gene, and the others are unexplained. V and J calls and clone size are those listed in that table; D and trimming were worked out from the DNA. The sample table records 69,000 or so clones; 94% of these occur just once. The leading ten clones occupy approximately 1.5% of the sample.

A word on this clone: It has no known antigen specificity. No much larger clone exists at a distance of one base, and base qualities are not known.

The clonotype originates from a man aged 45 to 65 in good health. Some clones in this sample may be carry-over from other donors' samples. The chain employs TRBV28 and TRBJ1-5, with no confident D gene call. The material sequenced was peripheral blood mononuclear cells. DNA sequence: TGTGCCAGCAGTGAGGAAGGGTTAAATCAGCCCCAGCATTTT. This gives the protein CASSEEGLNQPQHF.